This T cell receptor beta chain is drawn from a study of neoadjuvant nivolumab and ipilimumab in lung cancer. Study summary: The combination arm added day-1 ipilimumab 1 mg/kg to nivolumab 3 mg/kg on days 1, 15, 29. Study results and limitations: Pretherapy blood TCR richness correlated positively with resected tumor richness.

TCRdb keeps only in-frame clones here, not all; method: immunoSEQ multiplex PCR. Among 10,000 to 15,000 clones listed, around 95% were seen once. With respect to this clone: Its target is not known.

CDR3 length: 17 amino acids. V lost 5 bases and J lost 5; bases outside the gene matches: 15. The germline CDR1 and CDR2 sequences are SGHTA and FQGNSA. The rearrangement uses TRBV7-2 and TRBJ1-5; 7 nucleotides align to TRBD1. The sequences come from peripheral blood, collected after neoadjuvant nivolumab, alone or with ipilimumab, at or shortly before surgery. This TCR came from an adult with non-small cell lung cancer. This CDR3 reads CASSAPRGAGGYQPQHF. CDR3 nucleotides: TGTGCCAGCAGCGCTCCCAGGGGGGCAGGTGGGTATCAGCCCCAGCATTTT.